These 20 T cell receptor beta chains were sequenced from one sample in a study of sequential checkpoint blockade in melanoma. The method was immunoSEQ multiplex PCR; TCRdb's version includes in-frame clones alone and lacks a portion of them. Here the sample spans about 20,000 clones, 72% being singletons. The treatment was: randomized to nivolumab then ipilimumab (arm A) or the reverse (arm B). Sequences were derived from CD8+ T cells sorted from blood (inferred from file names), sampled from a patient given nivolumab and ipilimumab in sequence. These receptor sequences come from a human donor with melanoma.

This chain uses TRBV2 with TRBJ1-1; no clear D gene. V was cut by 1 base and J by 2 bases, with 11 bases left in between. CDR3 length: 15 residues. The germline CDR1 and CDR2 sequences are SNHLY and FYNNEI. The CDR3 here is CASSEERELNTEAFF. The CDR3 nucleotides are TGTGCCAGCAGTGAAGAGCGGGAGCTTAACACTGAAGCTTTCTTT.

The chain joins TRBV9 to TRBJ1-2, with 10 bases fitting TRBD1. Trimming removed 4 bases from V and 5 bases from J; junction bases left unmatched: 8. The CDR3 spans 15 residues. Germline lookup yields CDR1 SGDLS and CDR2 YYNGEE. Here the CDR3 reads CASSPWTGGGYGYTF. As DNA, the CDR3 is TGTGCCAGCAGCCCGTGGACAGGGGGAGGGTATGGCTACACCTTC.

The chain combines TRBV9 with TRBJ2-7; 9 positions agree with TRBD2. The CDR3 length is 14 residues. The germline V gene encodes CDR1 SGDLS and CDR2 YYNGEE. The V and J ends lost 5 bases and 4 bases, in that order; junction bases with no gene match: 7. CDR3 sequence reads: CASSSGGFGYEQYF. The CDR3 nucleotides read TGTGCCAGCAGTAGCGGGGGATTTGGTTACGAGCAGTACTTC.

The chain employs TRBV12-5 and TRBJ1-1, with 8 bases fitting TRBD1. The CDR3 has 13 residues. The V gene end was trimmed by 7 bases and the J gene end by 3 bases; junction bases not matched to a gene: 4. Germline V gene data show CDR1 as LGHNT and CDR2 as FRNRAP. CDR3 sequence reads: CASEDREYTEAFF. As DNA, the CDR3 is TGTGCTAGTGAGGACAGGGAGTACACTGAAGCTTTCTTT. Using reference TRBV12-5 and TRBJ1-1 for the parts outside the CDR3, the full variable domain is DARVTQTPRHKVTEMGQEVTMRCQPILGHNTVFWYRQTMMQGLELLAYFRNRAPLDDSGMPKDRFSAEMPDATLATLKIQPSEPRDSAVYFCASEDREYTEAFFGQGTRLTVV.

This clone was seen a few times. The rearrangement links TRBV15 to TRBJ1-6, with TRBD1 as a possible D gene (5 bases). The CDR3 runs to 14 residues. Germline V gene sequence: CDR1 LNHNV, CDR2 YYDKDF (reference sequence). V was cut by 0 bases and J by 9 bases, with 9 bases left in between. The CDR3 reads CATSRDSGASPLHF. For the CDR3, the DNA is TGTGCCACCAGCAGAGATAGCGGGGCTTCACCCCTCCACTTT. The full variable domain, rest sourced from reference TRBV15 and TRBJ1-6, is DAMVIQNPRYQVTQFGKPVTLSCSQTLNHNVMYWYQQKSSQAPKLLFHYYDKDFNNEADTPDNFQSRRPNTSFCFLDIRSPGLGDTAMYLCATSRDSGASPLHFGNGTRLTVT.

This chain joins TRBV28 and TRBJ2-7, with D tentatively TRBD2 (5 bases). The CDR3 extends over 18 amino acids. V was trimmed by 4 bases and J by 0 bases, leaving 22 bases between them. Per the germline V gene, CDR1 is MDHEN and CDR2 is SYDVKM. In DNA, the CDR3 is TGTGCCAGCAGTTCAGTTTTAAGGGCGACTACAAGCTCCTACGAGCAGTACTTC. This encodes CASSSVLRATTSSYEQYF.

The chain carries TRBV12-2 and TRBJ2-1; the table gives TRBD2 as D, unverified against the DNA. TRBV12-2 is flagged as a pseudogene. This CDR3 has 15 amino acids. As DNA, the CDR3 is TGTGCAAGTCGCTCCAAAACACTAGTTTACAATGAGCAGTTCTTC. Translated: CASRSKTLVYNEQFF.

The V gene is TRBV29-1, the J gene TRBJ1-1; 9 bases are a match to TRBD1. Germline trimming cut 2 bases from V and 5 bases from J; bases unmatched to any gene: 6. This CDR3 region has 14 residues. CDR1 SQVTM and CDR2 ANQGSEA come from the germline V gene. CDR3 DNA sequence: TGCAGCGTTGAATCAGACAGGGGGTGGACTGAAGCTTTCTTT. The encoded protein is CSVESDRGWTEAFF.

The rearrangement links TRBV6-4 to TRBJ2-1; D might be TRBD2 (6 bases). The germline V gene encodes CDR1 MRHNA and CDR2 SNTAGT. This CDR3 comprises 16 residues. Trimming took off 3 bases at V and 4 bases at J, with 16 bases between the two ends. CDR3: CASSEAGGEGYNEQFF. CDR3 in DNA: TGTGCCAGCAGTGAGGCCGGAGGGGAAGGGTACAATGAGCAGTTCTTC.

The chain carries TRBV7-2 and TRBJ2-1, with 9 bases identical to TRBD2. V trimming: 2 bases; J trimming: 0 bases; junction bases outside the gene matches: 8. This CDR3 is 18 amino acids long. Germline-derived CDR1 and CDR2 are SGHTA and FQGNSA. In DNA form, the CDR3 reads TGTGCCAGCAGCTTACGAACTAGCGGGCGAAGCTCCTACAATGAGCAGTTCTTC. Translation gives CASSLRTSGRSSYNEQFF.

In regard to this clone: At one end the junction does not follow the germline gene, possibly because of a read error. J is TRBJ1-5 and V is TRBV6-4; D call uncertain. This CDR3 region has 14 residues. Germline V gene sequence: CDR1 MRHNA, CDR2 SNTAGT. CDR3 coding DNA: TGTGCCACCAGTGATTTGTCCATTAATCAGCCCCAGCATTTT. This codes for CATSDLSINQPQHF.

V usage is TRBV5-4 and J usage is TRBJ1-2, with D perhaps TRBD1 (6 bases). This CDR3 contains 14 residues. Germline V lookup: CDR1 SGHNT, CDR2 YYREEE (reference sequence). The V end lost 4 bases, the J end lost 2 bases, and 12 bases lay between the germline ends. Here the CDR3 reads CASSAQGINYGYTF. Written as DNA, the CDR3 is TGTGCCAGCAGCGCACAGGGAATCAACTATGGCTACACCTTC.

This CDR3 reads CASSSRDRVAYEQYF. In nucleotides, the CDR3 is TGTGCCAGCAGCAGCCGGGACAGGGTTGCGTACGAGCAGTACTTC. V is TRBV28 and J is TRBJ2-7; 9 bases map to TRBD1. The V and J ends lost 6 bases and 4 bases, in that order; junction bases with no gene match: 10. The germline CDR1 and CDR2 sequences are MDHEN and SYDVKM. The CDR3 has 15 residues. The whole variable domain, remainder taken from reference TRBV28 and TRBJ2-7, is DVKVTQSSRYLVKRTGEKVFLECVQDMDHENMFWYRQDPGLGLRLIYFSYDVKMKEKGDIPEGYSVSREKKERFSLILESASTNQTSMYLCASSSRDRVAYEQYFGPGTRLTVT.

This clone was found a few times. The chain recombines TRBV10-3 with TRBJ1-6; tentative D call: TRBD1 (6 bases). Germline V lookup: CDR1 ENHRY, CDR2 SYGVKD. Trimming stripped 3 bases from V and 3 bases from J, with 15 bases between. This CDR3 is 17 amino acids long. The CDR3 reads CAISERAPDSYNSPLHF. The DNA for the CDR3 is TGTGCCATCAGTGAAAGGGCCCCGGACAGCTATAATTCACCCCTCCACTTT.

This rearrangement joins TRBV19 to TRBJ1-1; no reliable D call. The CDR3 has 11 residues. CDR1 and CDR2 (germline): LNHDA, SQIVND (reference sequence). Trimming left V 9 bases short and J 8 bases short, with 13 bases between. CDR3 in DNA: TGTGCCAGCGTCGCAGGTGCCGAAGCTTTCTTT. It codes for CASVAGAEAFF.

This chain links TRBV15 with TRBJ1-1; D remains unclear. CDR3 length equals 16 residues. Germline V gives CDR1 LNHNV, CDR2 YYDKDF (reference sequence). V lost 3 bases and J lost 5, with 19 bases in between. The CDR3 sequence is CATSRSTDPYGTEAFF. The CDR3 DNA reads TGTGCCACCAGCAGGTCGACTGATCCCTATGGGACTGAAGCTTTCTTT.

This clone was seen a few times. This chain uses TRBV9 with TRBJ1-2; tentatively, D is TRBD1 (6 bases). V was trimmed by 4 bases and J by 4 bases, leaving 20 bases between them. Germline V lookup: CDR1 SGDLS, CDR2 YYNGEE. The CDR3 totals 16 residues. CDR3 loop: CASSPGGTSDFYGYTF. CDR3 coding DNA: TGTGCCAGCAGCCCCGGGGGGACATCGGACTTCTATGGCTACACCTTC.

This chain's CDR3 is CASRKSNYGYTF. Written as DNA, the CDR3 is TGTGCCAGCCGCAAGAGTAACTATGGCTACACCTTC. The rearrangement uses TRBV6-5 and TRBJ1-2; D is undetermined. V was cut by 8 bases and J by 1 base, with 8 bases left in between. Germline assignment: CDR1 MNHEY and CDR2 SVGAGI. The CDR3 runs to 12 residues.

This rearrangement joins TRBV9 to TRBJ1-2; 11 nucleotides line up with TRBD1. CDR1 and CDR2 (germline): SGDLS, YYNGEE. J lost 8 bases, V lost 4 bases, and 10 bases had no gene match. The CDR3 loop spans 15 amino acids. The CDR3 loop is CASSISGTGGFGYTF. In nucleotides, the CDR3 is TGTGCCAGCAGCATCTCCGGGACAGGGGGATTCGGCTACACCTTC.

The chain uses TRBV6-1 and TRBJ2-7, with TRBD1 matching 9 bases. The CDR3 covers 14 residues. Germline V gene sequence: CDR1 MNHNS, CDR2 SASEGT. Trimming removed 8 bases from V and 3 bases from J; junction bases left unmatched: 8. The CDR3 loop reads CASSEDRGGYEQYF. The CDR3 DNA is TGTGCCAGCTCCGAGGACAGGGGCGGCTACGAGCAGTACTTC.